This TCR beta chain was sequenced for a study of OX40 agonist ivuxolimab in advanced cancers. Assay used: immunoSEQ multiplex PCR; TCRdb lists only in-frame clones, some missing. This table has approximately 35,000 clones, 88% appearing once. The sample consisted of CD4+ or CD8+ T cells sorted from blood, taken in a trial of the OX40 agonist ivuxolimab. This receptor was identified in an adult with an advanced solid tumor such as melanoma, head and neck, liver or kidney cancer.

In DNA form, the CDR3 reads TGTGCCATCAGTGACACCGGGAGAGCGGGGCTGGAGCAGTACTTC. Translated: CAISDTGRAGLEQYF. The rearrangement joins TRBV10-3 to TRBJ2-7; 7 bases line up with TRBD2. This CDR3 spans 15 amino acids. Germline loops: CDR1 ENHRY, CDR2 SYGVKD. V dropped 3 bases and J dropped 7; count of bases not matched to a gene: 12.